What follows are 25 T cell receptor beta chains derived from one specimen sequenced in a study of PD-1 blockade in mismatch repair-deficient tumors. TCRdb's copy holds only in-frame clones and misses some; the assay was immunoSEQ multiplex PCR. The data hold some 120,000 clones, with roughly 86% observed a single time. Sequencing was performed on peripheral blood, taken roughly 67 weeks after starting pembrolizumab. Every receptor here comes from an adult with mismatch repair-deficient cancer.

The chain couples TRBV19 to TRBJ2-2, with 8 nucleotides matching TRBD1. Trimming at V came to 1 base and at J to 7 bases, leaving 2 bases not matched to a gene. The germline gives CDR1 LNHDA, CDR2 SQIVND (reference sequence). CDR3 length: 14 residues. In DNA, the CDR3 is TGTGCCAGTAGTATAGGGACAGGGAACGGGGAGCTGTTTTTT. Its translation: CASSIGTGNGELFF.

The chain links TRBV6-1 to TRBJ2-7; 7 bases map to TRBD1. Germline V gives CDR1 MNHNS, CDR2 SASEGT. There are 14 residues in the CDR3. Trimming at V came to 3 bases and at J to 3 bases, leaving 5 bases not matched to a gene. The CDR3 loop is CASSETGLRYEQYF. The CDR3, as DNA: TGTGCCAGCAGTGAGACAGGGTTACGCTACGAGCAGTACTTC.

The chain joins TRBV30 to TRBJ2-7, with a possible D match to TRBD2 (5 bases). V gave up 0 bases and J gave up 3 bases, with 9 bases separating them. The CDR3 length is 13 residues. Germline lookup yields CDR1 GTSNPN and CDR2 SVGIG (reference sequence). CDR3: CAWSVAADYEQYF. The CDR3 bases are TGTGCCTGGAGTGTAGCGGCAGACTACGAGCAGTACTTC.

The chain recombines TRBV6-6 with TRBJ2-7, with no clear D. The V and J ends lost 6 bases and 5 bases respectively, with 11 bases between them. This CDR3 is built from 12 residues. The germline V gene has CDR1 MNHNY and CDR2 SVGAGI (reference sequence). CDR3 sequence reads: CASSTIRDEQYF. The CDR3, as DNA: TGTGCCAGCAGCACCATCCGGGACGAGCAGTACTTC.

J is TRBJ2-7 and V is TRBV6-5; 7 nucleotides agree with TRBD1. The J segment lost 6 bases and the V segment lost 6 bases, leaving 8 bases of the junction unmatched. CDR1 is MNHEY, CDR2 SVGAGI, per germline. This CDR3 contains 13 residues. The CDR3: CASRGSTGREQYF. The CDR3 DNA sequence: TGTGCCAGCAGGGGATCGACAGGGCGCGAGCAGTACTTC.

The chain recombines TRBV30 with TRBJ2-3; D tentatively reads TRBD1 or TRBD2 (5 bases each). Germline-derived CDR1 and CDR2 are GTSNPN and SVGIG (reference sequence). This CDR3 contains 14 residues. Trimming removed 1 base from V and 5 bases from J, with 13 bases in between. The CDR3 DNA reads TGTGCCTGGAGTGAAGTGAGGGGAGAAGATACGCAGTATTTT. Its protein product is CAWSEVRGEDTQYF.

The chain recombines TRBV7-2 with TRBJ2-2; TRBD1 might be the D (6 bases). The germline V and J ends were trimmed by 4 bases and 5 bases, with 17 bases remaining between them. The CDR3 covers 16 residues. Germline assignment: CDR1 SGHTA and CDR2 FQGNSA. CDR3 sequence reads: CASSSLGQGRTGELFF. The CDR3 DNA reads as TGTGCCAGCAGCTCACTCGGGCAGGGGAGAACCGGGGAGCTGTTTTTT.

The gene calls are TRBV5-4 and TRBJ2-7; 7 nucleotides agree with TRBD2. CDR3 length: 12 amino acids. The germline V gene has CDR1 SGHNT and CDR2 YYREEE (reference sequence). After removal of 5 bases from V and 2 bases from J, the junction contained 1 base not matched to a gene. The CDR3 reads CASRGGTYEQYF. The CDR3 coding sequence is TGTGCCAGCAGGGGAGGGACCTACGAGCAGTACTTC. The complete variable domain, with remaining parts taken from reference TRBV5-4 and TRBJ2-7, reads ETGVTQSPTHLIKTRGQQVTLRCSSQSGHNTVSWYQQALGQGPQFIFQYYREEENGRGNFPPRFSGLQFPNYSSELNVNALELDDSALYLCASRGGTYEQYFGPGTRLTVT.

The chain employs TRBV13 and TRBJ1-5; D gene ambiguous. The ends were cut back, 0 bases at V and 6 bases at J, with 6 bases in the middle. CDR1 PRHDT and CDR2 FYEKMQ come from the germline V gene (reference sequence). This CDR3 contains 13 residues. This CDR3 is CASSLGKGQPQHF. The CDR3, as DNA: TGTGCCAGCAGCTTAGGTAAAGGTCAGCCCCAGCATTTT.

V is TRBV30 and J is TRBJ1-2, with D unclear. The CDR3 is 12 residues long. V was shortened by 5 bases and J by 4 bases, with 11 bases between the two germline ends. CDR1 is GTSNPN and CDR2 is SVGIG in the germline V gene (reference sequence). Written as DNA, the CDR3 is TGTGCCTGGGGAGGAGAGGGCTATGGCTACACCTTC. This sequence encodes CAWGGEGYGYTF.

This chain joins TRBV27 and TRBJ2-7; 12 bases agree with TRBD2. The trim removed 5 bases at V and 2 bases at J, leaving 7 bases unmatched. The CDR3 spans 16 residues. CDR1 and CDR2 from the germline V gene are MNHEY and SMNVEV (reference sequence). The CDR3 nucleotides are TGTGCCAGCAGTCCCCTACTAGCGGGAGGTACCTACGAGCAGTACTTC. Its translation is CASSPLLAGGTYEQYF.

The chain employs TRBV10-3 and TRBJ2-7, with 9 nucleotides matching TRBD1. The CDR3 is made up of 15 amino acids. CDR1 is ENHRY, CDR2 SYGVKD, per germline. The junction had 7 bases not matched to a gene; V was cut back by 2 bases and J by 5 bases. This chain's CDR3 is CAISETQDRGDEQYF. CDR3 nucleotides: TGTGCCATCAGTGAGACTCAGGACAGGGGCGACGAGCAGTACTTC.

This sequence joins TRBV10-1 and TRBJ2-6, with D unclear. Per germline, CDR1 WNHNN and CDR2 SYGVQD (reference sequence). Trimming pared 5 bases from V and 5 bases from J, leaving 16 bases between. This CDR3 contains 16 residues. The CDR3 protein is CASSCTAQSRANVLTF. In nucleotides, the CDR3 is TGCGCCAGCAGTTGTACGGCACAAAGTCGGGCCAACGTCCTGACTTTC.

The chain links TRBV27 to TRBJ2-7; tentative D call: TRBD1 (5 bases). Trimming pared 3 bases from V and 4 bases from J, leaving 10 bases between. Germline CDR1 and CDR2: MNHEY and SMNVEV (reference sequence). The CDR3 is made up of 13 amino acids. The CDR3, as DNA: TGTGCCAGCAGTTTTCAGGGTCGGTACGAGCAGTACTTC. This encodes CASSFQGRYEQYF.

The chain recombines TRBV4-3 with TRBJ2-7; the D gene is possibly TRBD1 (6 bases). CDR3 length: 15 amino acids. The ends were cut back, 4 bases at V and 5 bases at J, with 18 bases in the middle. Germline-derived CDR1 and CDR2 are LGHNA and YSLEER. CDR3: CASSPYLRQAHEQYF. DNA of the CDR3: TGCGCCAGCAGCCCCTACCTTAGACAGGCCCACGAGCAGTACTTC.

The rearrangement links TRBV7-9 to TRBJ2-3; D gene unclear. The CDR3 contains 16 residues. Trimming took off 5 bases at V and 4 bases at J, with 19 bases between the two ends. Looked up from germline, CDR1 is SEHNR and CDR2 is FQNEAQ (reference sequence). The CDR3 reads CASSVRGGLIADTQYF. The DNA of the CDR3 is TGTGCCAGCAGCGTTAGAGGCGGTCTGATCGCAGATACGCAGTATTTT. Together with reference TRBV7-9 and TRBJ2-3, the CDR3 gives the full variable domain: DTGVSQNPRHKITKRGQNVTFRCDPISEHNRLYWYRQTLGQGPEFLTYFQNEAQLEKSRLLSDRFSAERPKGSFSTLEIQRTEQGDSAMYLCASSVRGGLIADTQYFGPGTRLTVL.

The gene calls are TRBV5-1 and TRBJ2-1, with TRBD2 as a possible D gene (6 bases). This CDR3 is 13 amino acids long. The V end lost 4 bases, the J end lost 8 bases, and 13 bases lay between the germline ends. Germline V gene data show CDR1 as SGHRS and CDR2 as YFSETQ. CDR3 nucleotides: TGCGCCAGCAGCCTCGCGGGAATCGATGAGCAGTTCTTC. Translation: CASSLAGIDEQFF.

With regard to this clone: At one of its ends the junction is not consistent with the germline gene, which may arise from a read error. This chain connects TRBV7-7 to TRBJ2-5; the D gene is possibly TRBD2 (7 bases). The CDR3 consists of 15 residues. Germline assignment: CDR1 SSHAT and CDR2 FNYEAQ (reference sequence). The CDR3 loop reads CASSQQGGLQETQYF. In DNA form, the CDR3 reads TGTGCTAGCAGCCAACAGGGAGGGTTACAAGAGACCCAGTACTTC.

The chain carries TRBV11-2 and TRBJ2-1; D uncertain. CDR3 size: 14 residues. CDR1 is SGHAT, CDR2 FQNNGV, per germline. V was cut by 5 bases and J by 4 bases, with 12 bases left in between. The CDR3 coding sequence is TGTGCCAGCAGCCGAAGCGCAATTTACAATGAGCAGTTCTTC. It encodes CASSRSAIYNEQFF.

This clone showed up just once. The V and J genes are TRBV14 and TRBJ2-3; D not certain. This CDR3 comprises 14 residues. Trimming pared 3 bases from V and 0 bases from J, leaving 7 bases between. Germline CDR1 reads SGHDN; CDR2 reads FVKESK. The CDR3 loop is CASSQLQSTDTQYF. CDR3 coding DNA: TGTGCCAGCAGCCAGCTGCAGAGCACAGATACGCAGTATTTT. The whole variable domain, filled in from reference TRBV14 and TRBJ2-3, reads EAGVTQFPSHSVIEKGQTVTLRCDPISGHDNLYWYRRVMGKEIKFLLHFVKESKQDESGMPNNRFLAERTGGTYSTLKVQPAELEDSGVYFCASSQLQSTDTQYFGPGTRLTVL.

The DNA for the CDR3 is TGTGCCAGCTCACCAGTCGGCAACCGCTTAGCCAAAAACATTCAGTACTTC. It codes for CASSPVGNRLAKNIQYF. This rearrangement joins TRBV18 to TRBJ2-4; D unresolved. V was clipped by 2 bases and J by 0 bases, with 14 bases between them. Germline CDR1 is KGHSH and CDR2 is LQKENI. This CDR3 is built from 17 residues.

V is TRBV27 and J is TRBJ2-7; possibly TRBD1 for D (6 bases). Germline CDR1 is MNHEY and CDR2 is SMNVEV (reference sequence). The CDR3 extends over 14 amino acids. V lost 6 bases and J 2 bases, leaving 14 bases between the germline ends. CDR3: CASSPGDKTYEQYF. CDR3 DNA sequence: TGTGCCAGCAGCCCAGGGGACAAAACCTACGAGCAGTACTTC.

This clone was seen only once. The chain combines TRBV29-1 with TRBJ2-2; tentative D call: TRBD1 (5 bases). Trimming removed 5 bases at V and 5 bases at J, with 9 bases between. Germline V CDR1 and CDR2: SQVTM, ANQGSEA. The CDR3 totals 12 residues. The DNA for the CDR3 is TGCAGCGTTAGGCAGGGAACCGGGGAGCTGTTTTTT. Its translation is CSVRQGTGELFF.

This CDR3 is CASSRDTYNEQFF. CDR3 DNA sequence: TGTGCCAGTAGTAGGGACACCTACAATGAGCAGTTCTTC. The chain joins TRBV19 to TRBJ2-1; weak D call: TRBD1 (6 bases). This CDR3 spans 13 amino acids. Trimming took off 4 bases at V and 2 bases at J, with 6 bases between the two ends. Germline V CDR1 and CDR2: LNHDA, SQIVND (reference sequence).

V gene TRBV2 combines with J gene TRBJ2-3; D remains ambiguous. Trimming took 2 bases from V and 0 from J, leaving 12 bases between them. This CDR3 region has 16 residues. CDR1 and CDR2 from the germline V gene are SNHLY and FYNNEI. The CDR3 DNA follows: TGTGCCAGCAGTGAAAGCCAGGACCGTAGCACAGATACGCAGTATTTT. Translated, it gives CASSESQDRSTDTQYF.